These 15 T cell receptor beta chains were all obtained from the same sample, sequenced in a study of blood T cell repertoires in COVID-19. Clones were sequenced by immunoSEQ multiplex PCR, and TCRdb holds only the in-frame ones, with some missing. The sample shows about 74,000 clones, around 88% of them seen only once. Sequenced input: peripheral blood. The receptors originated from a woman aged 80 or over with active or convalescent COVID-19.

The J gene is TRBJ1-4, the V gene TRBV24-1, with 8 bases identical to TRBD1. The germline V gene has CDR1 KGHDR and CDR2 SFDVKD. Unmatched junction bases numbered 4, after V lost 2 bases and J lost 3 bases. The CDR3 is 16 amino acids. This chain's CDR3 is CATSDSLQGANEKLFF. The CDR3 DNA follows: TGTGCCACCAGTGATTCCTTACAGGGGGCTAATGAAAAACTGTTTTTT.

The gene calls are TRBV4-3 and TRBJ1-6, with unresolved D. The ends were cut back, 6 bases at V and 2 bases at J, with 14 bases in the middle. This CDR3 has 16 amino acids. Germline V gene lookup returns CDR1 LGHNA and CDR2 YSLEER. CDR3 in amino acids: CASSLNSYTYNSPLHF. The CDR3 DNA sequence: TGCGCCAGCAGTCTCAACTCTTATACCTATAATTCACCCCTCCACTTT.

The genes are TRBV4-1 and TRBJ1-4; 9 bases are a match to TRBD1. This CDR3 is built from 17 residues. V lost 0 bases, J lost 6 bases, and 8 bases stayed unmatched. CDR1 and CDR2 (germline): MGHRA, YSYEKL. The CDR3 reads CASSQDRGTGYDEKLFF. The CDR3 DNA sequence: TGCGCCAGCAGCCAAGATCGAGGGACAGGGTACGATGAAAAACTGTTTTTT.

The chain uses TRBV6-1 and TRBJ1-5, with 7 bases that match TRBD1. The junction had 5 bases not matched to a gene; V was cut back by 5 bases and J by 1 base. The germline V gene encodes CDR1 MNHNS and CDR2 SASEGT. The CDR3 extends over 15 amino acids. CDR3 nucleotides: TGTGCCAGCAGTACGACGACAGGGAGCAATCAGCCCCAGCATTTT. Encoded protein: CASSTTTGSNQPQHF.

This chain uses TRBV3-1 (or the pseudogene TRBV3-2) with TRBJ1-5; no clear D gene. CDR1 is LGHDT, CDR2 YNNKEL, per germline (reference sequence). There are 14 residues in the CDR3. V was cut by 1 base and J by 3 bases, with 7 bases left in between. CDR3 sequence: CASSQVNNNQPQHF. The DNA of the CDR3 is TGTGCCAGCAGCCAAGTCAACAACAATCAGCCCCAGCATTTT.

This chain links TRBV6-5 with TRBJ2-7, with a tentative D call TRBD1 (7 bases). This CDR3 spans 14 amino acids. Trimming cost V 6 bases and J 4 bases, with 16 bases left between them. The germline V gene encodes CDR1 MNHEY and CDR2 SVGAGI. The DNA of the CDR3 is TGTGCCAGCAGGCAGGGGGGTTTATTGTACGAGCAGTACTTC. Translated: CASRQGGLLYEQYF.

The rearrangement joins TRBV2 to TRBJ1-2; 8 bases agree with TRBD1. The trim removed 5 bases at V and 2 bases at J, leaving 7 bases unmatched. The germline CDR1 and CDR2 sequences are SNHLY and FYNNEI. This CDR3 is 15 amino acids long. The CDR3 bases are TGTGCCAGCAGTCGGGGACAGGCCGTCAACTATGGCTACACCTTC. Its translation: CASSRGQAVNYGYTF.

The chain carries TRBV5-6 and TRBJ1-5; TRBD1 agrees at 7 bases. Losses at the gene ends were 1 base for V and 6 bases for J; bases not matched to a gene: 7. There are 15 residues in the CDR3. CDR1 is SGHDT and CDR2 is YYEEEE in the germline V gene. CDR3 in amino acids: CASSLFTGVRQPQHF. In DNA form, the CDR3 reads TGTGCCAGCAGCTTGTTTACAGGGGTCCGTCAGCCCCAGCATTTT.

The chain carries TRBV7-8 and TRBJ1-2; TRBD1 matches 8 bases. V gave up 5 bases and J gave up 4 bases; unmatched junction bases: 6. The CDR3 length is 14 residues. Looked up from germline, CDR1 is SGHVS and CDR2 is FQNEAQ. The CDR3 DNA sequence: TGTGCCAGCAGCAACCATCAGGGGGCCTATGGCTACACCTTC. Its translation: CASSNHQGAYGYTF.

The CDR3 protein is CASSLWGQVSGANVLTF. CDR3 bases: TGCGCCAGCAGCTTGTGGGGGCAAGTCTCTGGGGCCAACGTCCTGACTTTC. The V gene is TRBV5-1, the J gene TRBJ2-6; D possibly corresponds to TRBD1 (6 bases). The germline V gene encodes CDR1 SGHRS and CDR2 YFSETQ. The CDR3 covers 17 residues. Trimming stripped 1 base from V and 0 bases from J, with 11 bases between.

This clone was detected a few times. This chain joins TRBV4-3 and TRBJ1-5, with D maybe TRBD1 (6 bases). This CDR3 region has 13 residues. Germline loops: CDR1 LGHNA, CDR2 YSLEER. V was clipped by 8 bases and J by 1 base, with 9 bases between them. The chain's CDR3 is CASAQGSNQPQHF. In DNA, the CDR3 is TGCGCCAGCGCTCAGGGGAGCAATCAGCCCCAGCATTTT.

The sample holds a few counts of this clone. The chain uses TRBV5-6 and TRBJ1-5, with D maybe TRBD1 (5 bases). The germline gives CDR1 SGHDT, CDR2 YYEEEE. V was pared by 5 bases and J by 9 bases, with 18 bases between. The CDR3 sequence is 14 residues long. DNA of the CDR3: TGTGCCAGCAGTCGTGACAGAGCCCCAGGGCCCCAGCATTTT. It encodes CASSRDRAPGPQHF.

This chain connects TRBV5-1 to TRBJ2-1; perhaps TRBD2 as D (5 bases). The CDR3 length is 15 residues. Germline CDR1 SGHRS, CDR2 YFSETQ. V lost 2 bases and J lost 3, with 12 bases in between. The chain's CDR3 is CASSFSGRDYNEQFF. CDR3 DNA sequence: TGCGCCAGCAGCTTTAGTGGACGGGACTACAATGAGCAGTTCTTC.

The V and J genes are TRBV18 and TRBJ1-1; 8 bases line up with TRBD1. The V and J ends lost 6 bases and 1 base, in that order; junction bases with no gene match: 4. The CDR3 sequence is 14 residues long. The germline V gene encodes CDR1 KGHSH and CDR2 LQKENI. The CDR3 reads CASSRDRRNTEAFF. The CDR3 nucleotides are TGTGCCAGCTCCCGGGACAGGAGGAACACTGAAGCTTTCTTT.

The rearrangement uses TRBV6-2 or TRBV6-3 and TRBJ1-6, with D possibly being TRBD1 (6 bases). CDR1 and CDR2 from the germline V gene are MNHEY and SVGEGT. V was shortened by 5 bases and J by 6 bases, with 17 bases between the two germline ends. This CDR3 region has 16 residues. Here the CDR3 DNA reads TGTGCCAGCAGTGACGGCTTTGGCAGGGGTAATTCACCCCTCCACTTT. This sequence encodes CASSDGFGRGNSPLHF.